This T cell receptor (beta chain) originates from a study of post-analysis software for immune sequencing data. Study results and limitations: Controls had lower frequencies than patients of 4 or 5 TRBV segments, which included TRBV5-6, TRBV5-1 and TRBV20-1.

With regard to this clonotype: The target antigen is unknown.

The germline gives CDR1 SQVTM, CDR2 ANQGSEA. The CDR3 consists of 12 residues. Trimming took off 0 bases at V and 8 bases at J, with 10 bases between the two ends. Prepared TCR beta cDNA libraries contained unique molecular identifiers. TCRdb re-called the PCR reads through MiXCR, storing one row per CDR3 protein. The sample includes approximately 690,000 distinct CDR3 sequences, 55% to 60% of them seen just once. The receptor was isolated from a girl aged 2-10 years with multiple sclerosis. This chain joins TRBV29-1 and TRBJ1-2; tentatively, D is TRBD1 (5 bases). Sequencing input: blood. CDR3 DNA sequence: TGCAGCGTTGAAGATACCGGGGGAGGCTACACCTTC. Residues: CSVEDTGGGYTF.